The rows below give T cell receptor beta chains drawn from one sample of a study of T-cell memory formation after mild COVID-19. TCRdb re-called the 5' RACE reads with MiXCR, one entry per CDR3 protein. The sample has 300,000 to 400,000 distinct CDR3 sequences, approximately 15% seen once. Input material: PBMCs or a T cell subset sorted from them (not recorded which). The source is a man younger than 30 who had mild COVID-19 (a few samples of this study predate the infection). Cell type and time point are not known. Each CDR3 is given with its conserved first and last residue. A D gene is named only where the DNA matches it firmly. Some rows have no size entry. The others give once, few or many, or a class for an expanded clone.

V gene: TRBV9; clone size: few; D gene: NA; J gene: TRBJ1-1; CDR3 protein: CASSVESAALEAFF; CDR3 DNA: TGTGCCAGCAGCGTAGAGTCGGCCGCCCTGGAAGCTTTCTTT
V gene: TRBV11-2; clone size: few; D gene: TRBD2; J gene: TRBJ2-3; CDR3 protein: CASSYTRGGAGDTQYF; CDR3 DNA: TGTGCCAGCAGCTACACCCGGGGGGGGGCCGGAGATACGCAGTATTTT
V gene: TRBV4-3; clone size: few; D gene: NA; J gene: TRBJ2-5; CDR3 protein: CASSQGLQGVGETQYF; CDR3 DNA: TGCGCCAGCAGCCAGGGACTACAGGGAGTAGGGGAGACCCAGTACTTC
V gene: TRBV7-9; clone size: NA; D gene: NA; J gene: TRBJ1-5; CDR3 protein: CASSSDAQPQHF; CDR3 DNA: TGTGCCAGCAGCTCGGATGCGCAGCCCCAGCATTTT
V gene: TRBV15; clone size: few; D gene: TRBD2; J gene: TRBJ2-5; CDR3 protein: CATSRGGEETQYF; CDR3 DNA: TGTGCCACCAGCAGGGGAGGGGAAGAGACCCAGTACTTC
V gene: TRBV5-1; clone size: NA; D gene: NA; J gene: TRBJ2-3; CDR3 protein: CASSLGTNIDTQYF; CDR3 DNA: TGCGCCAGCAGCTTGGGGACCAACATAGATACGCAGTATTTT
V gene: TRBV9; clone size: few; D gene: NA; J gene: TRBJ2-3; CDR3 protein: CASSRWGTRDTQYF; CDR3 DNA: TGTGCCAGCAGCCGGTGGGGGACGAGGGATACGCAGTATTTT
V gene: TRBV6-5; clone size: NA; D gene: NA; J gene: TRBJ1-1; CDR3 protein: CASSRFDGTEAFF; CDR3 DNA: TGTGCCAGCAGCCGCTTTGATGGCACTGAAGCTTTCTTT
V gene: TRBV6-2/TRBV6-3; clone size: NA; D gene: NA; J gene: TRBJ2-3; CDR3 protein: CASSHWDTDTQYF; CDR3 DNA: TGTGCCAGCAGTCACTGGGACACAGATACGCAGTATTTT
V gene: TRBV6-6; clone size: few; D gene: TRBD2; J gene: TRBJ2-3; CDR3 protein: CASSPHSGVSTDTQYF; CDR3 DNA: TGTGCCAGCAGTCCTCATAGCGGGGTTAGCACAGATACGCAGTATTTT
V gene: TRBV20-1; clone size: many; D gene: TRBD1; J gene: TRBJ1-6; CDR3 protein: CSARDRRTGHNSPLHF; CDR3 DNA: TGCAGTGCTAGAGATAGGAGGACAGGGCATAATTCACCCCTCCACTTT
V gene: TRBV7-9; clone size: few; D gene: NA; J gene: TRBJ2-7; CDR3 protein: CASSLSGNSYEQYF; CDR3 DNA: TGTGCCAGCAGCTTGTCGGGGAACTCCTACGAGCAGTACTTC
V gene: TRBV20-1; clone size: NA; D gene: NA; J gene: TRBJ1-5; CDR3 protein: CSASGGGDQPQHF; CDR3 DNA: TGCAGTGCTAGCGGGGGCGGCGATCAGCCCCAGCATTTT
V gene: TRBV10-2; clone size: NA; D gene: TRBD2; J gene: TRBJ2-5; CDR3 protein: CASGWTSGAQETQYF; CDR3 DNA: TGCGCCAGCGGTTGGACTAGCGGGGCCCAAGAGACCCAGTACTTC
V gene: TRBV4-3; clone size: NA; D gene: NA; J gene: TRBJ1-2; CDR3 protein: CASSQARRGYGYTF; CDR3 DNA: TGCGCCAGCAGCCAAGCGCGGAGGGGATATGGCTACACCTTC
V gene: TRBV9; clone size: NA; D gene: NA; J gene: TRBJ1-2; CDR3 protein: CASSRDGQRQHGYTF; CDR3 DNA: TGTGCCAGCAGCCGTGATGGACAGCGACAGCATGGCTACACCTTC
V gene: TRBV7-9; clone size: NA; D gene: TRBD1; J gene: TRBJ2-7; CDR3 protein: CASSPTGASYEQYF; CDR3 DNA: TGTGCCAGCAGCCCTACAGGGGCGTCCTACGAGCAGTACTTC
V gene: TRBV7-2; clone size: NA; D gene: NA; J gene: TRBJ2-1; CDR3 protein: CASSPHRDSHYEQFF; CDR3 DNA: TGTGCCAGCAGCCCTCACCGGGACTCTCATTATGAGCAGTTCTTC
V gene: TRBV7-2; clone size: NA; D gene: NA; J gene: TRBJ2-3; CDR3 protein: CASSLPGGGRTDTQYF; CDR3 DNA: TGTGCCAGCAGCCTACCCGGAGGGGGGAGGACAGATACGCAGTATTTT
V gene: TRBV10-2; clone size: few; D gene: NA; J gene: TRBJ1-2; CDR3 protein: CASSDRPPYTF; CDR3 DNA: TGCGCCAGCAGTGACAGACCGCCCTACACCTTC
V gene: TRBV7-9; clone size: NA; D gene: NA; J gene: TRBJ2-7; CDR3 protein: CASSRRQDEQYF; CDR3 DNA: TGTGCCAGCAGCAGACGACAGGACGAGCAGTACTTC
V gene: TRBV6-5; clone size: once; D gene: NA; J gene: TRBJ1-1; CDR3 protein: CASGFGQRNTEAFF; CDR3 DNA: TGTGCCAGCGGGTTTGGACAGAGGAACACTGAAGCTTTCTTT
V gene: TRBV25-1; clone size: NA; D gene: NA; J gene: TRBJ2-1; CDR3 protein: CASSDPGGGAFEQFF; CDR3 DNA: TGTGCCAGCAGTGACCCCGGAGGGGGGGCGTTTGAGCAGTTCTTC
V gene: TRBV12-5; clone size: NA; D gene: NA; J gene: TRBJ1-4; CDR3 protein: CASGLVEGLGEKLFF; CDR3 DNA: TGTGCTAGTGGTTTGGTGGAGGGGCTGGGTGAAAAACTGTTTTTT
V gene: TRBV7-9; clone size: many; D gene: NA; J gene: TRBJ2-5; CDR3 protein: CASTYGTAQETQYF; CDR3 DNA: TGTGCCAGCACCTATGGCACAGCTCAAGAGACCCAGTACTTC
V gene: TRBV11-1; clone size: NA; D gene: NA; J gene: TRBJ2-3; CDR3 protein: CASSYGVWDTQYF; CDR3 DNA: TGTGCCAGCAGCTACGGGGTATGGGATACGCAGTATTTT
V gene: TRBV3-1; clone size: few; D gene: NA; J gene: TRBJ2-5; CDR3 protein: CASSQERETQYF; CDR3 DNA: TGTGCCAGCAGCCAAGAAAGGGAGACCCAGTACTTC
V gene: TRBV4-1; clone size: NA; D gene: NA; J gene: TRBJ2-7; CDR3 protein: CASSRDDGSYEQYF; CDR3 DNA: TGCGCCAGCAGTAGAGACGACGGCTCCTACGAGCAGTACTTC
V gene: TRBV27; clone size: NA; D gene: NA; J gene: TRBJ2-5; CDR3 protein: CASSLSSFMQETQYF; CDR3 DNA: TGTGCCAGCAGTTTATCCAGTTTTATGCAAGAGACCCAGTACTTC
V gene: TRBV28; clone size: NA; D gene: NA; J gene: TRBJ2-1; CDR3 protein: CASQGHDEQFF; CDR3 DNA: TGTGCCAGCCAGGGACATGATGAGCAGTTCTTC
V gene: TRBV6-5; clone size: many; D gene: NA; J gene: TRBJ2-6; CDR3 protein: CASSYSGANVLTF; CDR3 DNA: TGTGCCAGCAGTTACTCTGGGGCCAACGTCCTGACTTTC
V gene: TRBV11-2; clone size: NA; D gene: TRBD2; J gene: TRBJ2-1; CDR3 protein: CASSRLAGGLVTYNEQFF; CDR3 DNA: TGTGCCAGCAGCCGACTAGCGGGGGGGCTCGTGACCTACAATGAGCAGTTCTTC
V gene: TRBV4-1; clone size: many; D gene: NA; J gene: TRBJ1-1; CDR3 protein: CASSHPWGSNTEAFF; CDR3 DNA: TGCGCCAGCAGTCATCCCTGGGGGTCGAACACTGAAGCTTTCTTT
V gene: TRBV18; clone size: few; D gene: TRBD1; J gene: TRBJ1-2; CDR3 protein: CASSPSRPGQGNYGYTF; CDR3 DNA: TGTGCCAGCTCACCGAGCAGGCCGGGACAGGGAAACTATGGCTACACCTTC
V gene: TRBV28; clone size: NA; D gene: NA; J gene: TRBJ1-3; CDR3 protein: CASSFADIHSGNTIYF; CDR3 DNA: TGTGCCAGCAGTTTCGCGGACATTCACTCTGGAAACACCATATATTTT
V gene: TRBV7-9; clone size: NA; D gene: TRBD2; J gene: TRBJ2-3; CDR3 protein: CASSLGDYRTDTQYF; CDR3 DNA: TGTGCCAGCAGCTTAGGGGACTACCGCACAGATACGCAGTATTTT
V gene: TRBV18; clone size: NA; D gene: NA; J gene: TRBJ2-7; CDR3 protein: CASSRWEDPYEQYF; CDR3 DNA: TGTGCCAGCTCCCGCTGGGAGGACCCCTACGAGCAGTACTTC
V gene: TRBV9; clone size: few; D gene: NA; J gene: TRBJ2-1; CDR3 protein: CASSLGRGWNEQFF; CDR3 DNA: TGTGCCAGCAGCCTAGGACGGGGATGGAATGAGCAGTTCTTC
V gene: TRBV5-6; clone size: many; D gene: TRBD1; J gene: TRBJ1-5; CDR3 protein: CASSLEGAGNQPQHF; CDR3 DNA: TGTGCCAGCAGCTTGGAGGGGGCCGGCAATCAGCCCCAGCATTTT
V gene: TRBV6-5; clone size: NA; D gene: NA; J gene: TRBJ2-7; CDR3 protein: CASSAQVRDEQYF; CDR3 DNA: TGTGCCAGCAGTGCCCAGGTTAGGGACGAGCAGTACTTC
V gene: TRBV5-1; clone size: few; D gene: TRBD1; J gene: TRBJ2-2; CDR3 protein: CASSPGQGSGTGELFF; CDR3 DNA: TGCGCCAGCAGCCCGGGACAGGGGTCCGGCACCGGGGAGCTGTTTTTT
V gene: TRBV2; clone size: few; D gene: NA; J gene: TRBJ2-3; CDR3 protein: CASIRDGGTDTQYF; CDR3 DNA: TGTGCCAGCATCCGGGACGGTGGCACAGATACGCAGTATTTT
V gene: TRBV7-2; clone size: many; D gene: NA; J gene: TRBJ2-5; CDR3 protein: CASSTFRPGEGETQYF; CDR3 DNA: TGTGCCAGCAGCACCTTTCGTCCAGGGGAGGGAGAGACCCAGTACTTC
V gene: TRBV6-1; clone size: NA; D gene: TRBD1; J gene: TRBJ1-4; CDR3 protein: CASREGQGAGEKLFF; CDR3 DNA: TGTGCCAGCAGAGAGGGACAGGGGGCCGGTGAAAAACTGTTTTTT
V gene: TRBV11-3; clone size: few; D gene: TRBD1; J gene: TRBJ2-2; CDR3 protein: CASSPRDSTGELFF; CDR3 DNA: TGTGCCAGCAGCCCCCGGGACAGCACCGGGGAGCTGTTTTTT
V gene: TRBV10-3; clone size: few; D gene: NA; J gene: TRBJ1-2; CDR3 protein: CAISESGQPGGYTF; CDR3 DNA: TGTGCCATCAGTGAGTCGGGGCAACCCGGTGGCTACACCTTC